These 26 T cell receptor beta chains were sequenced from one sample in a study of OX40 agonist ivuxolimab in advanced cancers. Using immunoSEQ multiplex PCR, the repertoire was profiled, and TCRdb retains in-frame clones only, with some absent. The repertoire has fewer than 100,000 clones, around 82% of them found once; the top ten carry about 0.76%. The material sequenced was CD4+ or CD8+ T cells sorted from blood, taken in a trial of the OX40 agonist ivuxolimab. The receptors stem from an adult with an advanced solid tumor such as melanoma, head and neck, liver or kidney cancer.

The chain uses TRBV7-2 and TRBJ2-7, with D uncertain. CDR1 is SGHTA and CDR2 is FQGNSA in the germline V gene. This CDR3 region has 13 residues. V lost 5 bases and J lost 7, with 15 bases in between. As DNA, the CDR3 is TGTGCCAGCAGCCCTGGCACCTATCAGGAGCAGTACTTC. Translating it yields CASSPGTYQEQYF.

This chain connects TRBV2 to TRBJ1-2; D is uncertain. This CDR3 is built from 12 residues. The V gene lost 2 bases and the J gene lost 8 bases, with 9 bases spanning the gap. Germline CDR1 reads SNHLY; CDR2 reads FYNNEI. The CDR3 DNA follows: TGTGCCAGCAGTGAACAGAGGGAAGGCTACACCTTC. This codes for CASSEQREGYTF.

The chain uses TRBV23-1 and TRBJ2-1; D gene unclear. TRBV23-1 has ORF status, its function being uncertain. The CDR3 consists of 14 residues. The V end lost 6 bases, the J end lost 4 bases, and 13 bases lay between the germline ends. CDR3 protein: CASSHLGPYNEQFF. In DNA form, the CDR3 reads TGCGCCAGCAGCCACTTGGGCCCATACAATGAGCAGTTCTTC.

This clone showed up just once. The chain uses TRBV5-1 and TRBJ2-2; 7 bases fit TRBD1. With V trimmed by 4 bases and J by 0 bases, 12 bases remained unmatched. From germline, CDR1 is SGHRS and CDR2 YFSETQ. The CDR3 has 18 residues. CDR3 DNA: TGCGCCAGCAGCACCCCCAATCGGGACAGTTCGAACACCGGGGAGCTGTTTTTT. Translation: CASSTPNRDSSNTGELFF.

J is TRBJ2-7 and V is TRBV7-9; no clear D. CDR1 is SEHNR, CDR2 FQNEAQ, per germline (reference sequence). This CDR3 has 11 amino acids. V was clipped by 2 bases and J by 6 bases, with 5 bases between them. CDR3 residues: CASSLQGEQYF. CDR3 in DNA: TGTGCCAGCAGCTTACAAGGCGAGCAGTACTTC.

CDR3 amino acids: CASSLQAQGYQPQHF. CDR3 nucleotides: TGTGCCAGCTCACTGCAAGCACAGGGTTATCAGCCCCAGCATTTT. The V and J genes are TRBV18 and TRBJ1-5; D is perhaps TRBD1 (6 bases). The CDR3 is 15 amino acids. Germline V CDR1 and CDR2: KGHSH, LQKENI. With 4 bases removed from V and 5 bases from J, the gap between germline ends came to 15 bases.

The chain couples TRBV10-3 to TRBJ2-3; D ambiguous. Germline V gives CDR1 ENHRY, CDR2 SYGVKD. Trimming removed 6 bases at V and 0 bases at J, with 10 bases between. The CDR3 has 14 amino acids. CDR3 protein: CAIRGSASTDTQYF. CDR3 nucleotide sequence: TGTGCCATCAGGGGCAGCGCTAGCACAGATACGCAGTATTTT.

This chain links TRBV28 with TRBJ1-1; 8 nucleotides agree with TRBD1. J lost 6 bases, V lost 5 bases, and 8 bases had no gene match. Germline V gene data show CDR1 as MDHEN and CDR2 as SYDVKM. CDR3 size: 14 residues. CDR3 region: CASSRETGVPEAFF. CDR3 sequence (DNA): TGTGCCAGCAGTCGCGAGACAGGGGTCCCTGAAGCTTTCTTT. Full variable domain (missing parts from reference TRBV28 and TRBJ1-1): DVKVTQSSRYLVKRTGEKVFLECVQDMDHENMFWYRQDPGLGLRLIYFSYDVKMKEKGDIPEGYSVSREKKERFSLILESASTNQTSMYLCASSRETGVPEAFFGQGTRLTVV.

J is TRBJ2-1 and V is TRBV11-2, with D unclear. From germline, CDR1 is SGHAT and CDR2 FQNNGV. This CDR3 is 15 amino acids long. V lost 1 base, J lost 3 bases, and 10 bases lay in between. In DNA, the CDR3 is TGTGCCAGCAGCTTAGGGCCGCAGCACTACAATGAGCAGTTCTTC. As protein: CASSLGPQHYNEQFF.

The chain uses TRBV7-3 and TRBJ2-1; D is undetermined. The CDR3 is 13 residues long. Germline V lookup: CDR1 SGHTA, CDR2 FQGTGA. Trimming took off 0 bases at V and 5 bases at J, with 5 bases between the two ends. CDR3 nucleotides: TGTGCCAGCAGCTTAACACGGCACAATGAGCAGTTCTTC. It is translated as CASSLTRHNEQFF.

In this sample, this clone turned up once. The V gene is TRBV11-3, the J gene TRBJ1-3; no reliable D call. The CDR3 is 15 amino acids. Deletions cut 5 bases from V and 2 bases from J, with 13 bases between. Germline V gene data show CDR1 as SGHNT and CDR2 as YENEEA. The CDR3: CASSHTSLAGNTIYF. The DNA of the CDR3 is TGTGCCAGCAGCCATACTTCGCTAGCTGGAAACACCATATATTTT.

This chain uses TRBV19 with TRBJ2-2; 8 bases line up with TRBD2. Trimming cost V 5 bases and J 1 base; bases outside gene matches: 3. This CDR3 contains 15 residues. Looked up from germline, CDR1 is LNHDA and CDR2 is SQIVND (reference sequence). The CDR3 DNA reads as TGTGCCAGTAGTGTTACTAGCGGGAACACCGGGGAGCTGTTTTTT. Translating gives CASSVTSGNTGELFF.

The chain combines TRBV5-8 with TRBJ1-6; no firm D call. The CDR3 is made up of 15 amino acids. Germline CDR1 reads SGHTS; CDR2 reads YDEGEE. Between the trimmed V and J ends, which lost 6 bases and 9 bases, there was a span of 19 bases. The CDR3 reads CASTSSGRLTSPLHF. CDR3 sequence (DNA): TGTGCCAGCACATCTTCGGGCAGGCTTACTTCACCCCTCCACTTT. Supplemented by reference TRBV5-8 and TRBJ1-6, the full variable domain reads EAGVTQSPTHLIKTRGQQATLRCSPISGHTSVYWYQQALGLGLQFLLWYDEGEERNRGNFPPRFSGRQFPNYSSELNVNALELEDSALYLCASTSSGRLTSPLHFGNGTRLTVT.

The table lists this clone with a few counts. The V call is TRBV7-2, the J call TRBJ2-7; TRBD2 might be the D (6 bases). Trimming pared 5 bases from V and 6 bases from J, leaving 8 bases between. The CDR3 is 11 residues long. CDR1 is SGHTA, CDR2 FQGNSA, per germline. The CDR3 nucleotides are TGTGCCAGCAGCCCGGGAGCCGAGCAGTACTTC. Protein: CASSPGAEQYF.

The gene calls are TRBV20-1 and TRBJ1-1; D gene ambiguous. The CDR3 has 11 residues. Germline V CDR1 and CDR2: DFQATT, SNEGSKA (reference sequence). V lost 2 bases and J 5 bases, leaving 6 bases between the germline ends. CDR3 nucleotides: TGCAGTGCTAGACAGGAGACTGAAGCTTTCTTT. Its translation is CSARQETEAFF.

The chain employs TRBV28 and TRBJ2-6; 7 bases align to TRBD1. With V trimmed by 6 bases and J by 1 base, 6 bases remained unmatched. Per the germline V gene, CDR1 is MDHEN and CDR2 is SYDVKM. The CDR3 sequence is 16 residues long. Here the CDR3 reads CASSPMTGSGANVLTF. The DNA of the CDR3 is TGTGCCAGCAGCCCTATGACAGGGTCTGGGGCCAACGTCCTGACTTTC.

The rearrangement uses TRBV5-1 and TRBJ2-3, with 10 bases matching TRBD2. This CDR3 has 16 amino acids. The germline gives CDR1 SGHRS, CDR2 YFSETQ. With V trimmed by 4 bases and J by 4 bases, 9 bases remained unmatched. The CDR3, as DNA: TGCGCCAGCAGCCCGGGAGTCCTAGCGGGGGCAGATACGCAGTATTTT. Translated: CASSPGVLAGADTQYF.

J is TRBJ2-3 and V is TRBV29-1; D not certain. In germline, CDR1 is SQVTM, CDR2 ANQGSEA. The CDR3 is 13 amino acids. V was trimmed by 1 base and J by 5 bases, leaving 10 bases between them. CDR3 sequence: CSVEVSALDTQYF. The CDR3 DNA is TGCAGCGTTGAAGTCAGTGCCTTAGATACGCAGTATTTT.

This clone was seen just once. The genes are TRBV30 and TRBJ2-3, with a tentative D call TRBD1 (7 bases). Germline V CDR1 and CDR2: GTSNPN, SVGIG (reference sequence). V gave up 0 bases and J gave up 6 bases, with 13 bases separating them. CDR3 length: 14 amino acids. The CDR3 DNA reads TGTGCCTGGAGTGTAGTACAGGGGAGGGATACGCAGTATTTT. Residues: CAWSVVQGRDTQYF.

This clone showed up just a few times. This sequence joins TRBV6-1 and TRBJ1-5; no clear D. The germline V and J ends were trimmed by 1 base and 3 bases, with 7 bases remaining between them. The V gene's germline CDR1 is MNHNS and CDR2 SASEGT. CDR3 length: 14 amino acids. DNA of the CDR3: TGTGCCAGCAGTGAAGGTGGCAACAATCAGCCCCAGCATTTT. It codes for CASSEGGNNQPQHF.

The DNA for the CDR3 is TGCAGCGTCCGGCGAGGGGTCGCCTACGAGCAGTACTTC. This sequence encodes CSVRRGVAYEQYF. J is TRBJ2-7 and V is TRBV29-1, with D perhaps being TRBD1 or TRBD2 (5 bases each). This CDR3 has 13 amino acids. Trimming removed 6 bases at V and 2 bases at J, with 14 bases between. The germline V gene encodes CDR1 SQVTM and CDR2 ANQGSEA.

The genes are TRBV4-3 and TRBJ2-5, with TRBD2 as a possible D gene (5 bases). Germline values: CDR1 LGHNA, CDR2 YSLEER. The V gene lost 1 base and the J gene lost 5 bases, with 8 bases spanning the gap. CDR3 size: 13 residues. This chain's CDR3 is CASSQVRGETQYF. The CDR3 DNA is TGCGCCAGCAGCCAAGTTAGAGGGGAGACCCAGTACTTC.

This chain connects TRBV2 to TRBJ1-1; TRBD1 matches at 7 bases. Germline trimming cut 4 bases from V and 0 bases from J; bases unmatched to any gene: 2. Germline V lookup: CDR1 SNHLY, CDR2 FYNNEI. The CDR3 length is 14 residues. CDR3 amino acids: CASSVDRMNTEAFF. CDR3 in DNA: TGTGCCAGCAGTGTGGACAGGATGAACACTGAAGCTTTCTTT.

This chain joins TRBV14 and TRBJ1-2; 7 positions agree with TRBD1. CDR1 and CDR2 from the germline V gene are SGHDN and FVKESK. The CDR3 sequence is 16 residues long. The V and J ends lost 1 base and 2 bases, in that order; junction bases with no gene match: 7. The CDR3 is CASSQGNTGANYGYTF. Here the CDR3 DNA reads TGTGCCAGCAGCCAAGGGAACACAGGGGCAAACTATGGCTACACCTTC.

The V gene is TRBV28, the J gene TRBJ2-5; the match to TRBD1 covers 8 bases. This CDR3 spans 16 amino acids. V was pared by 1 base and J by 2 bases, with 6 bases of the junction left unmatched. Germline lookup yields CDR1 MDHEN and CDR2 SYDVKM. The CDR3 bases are TGTGCCAGCAGTTTATTAGGGACAGGATCACAAGAGACCCAGTACTTC. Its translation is CASSLLGTGSQETQYF. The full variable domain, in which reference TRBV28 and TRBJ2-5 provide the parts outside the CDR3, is DVKVTQSSRYLVKRTGEKVFLECVQDMDHENMFWYRQDPGLGLRLIYFSYDVKMKEKGDIPEGYSVSREKKERFSLILESASTNQTSMYLCASSLLGTGSQETQYFGPGTRLLVL.

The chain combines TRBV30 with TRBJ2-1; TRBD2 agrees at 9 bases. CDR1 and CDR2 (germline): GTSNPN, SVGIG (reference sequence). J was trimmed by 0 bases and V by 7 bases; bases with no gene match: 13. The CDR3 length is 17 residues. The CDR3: CASAILLAGSSYNEQFF. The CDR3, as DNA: TGTGCCTCAGCAATCCTTCTAGCGGGGAGCTCCTACAATGAGCAGTTCTTC.